The rows below give T cell receptor beta chains drawn from one sample of a study of spatial heterogeneity in lung cancer. TCRdb recomputed calls from the 5' RACE reads with MiXCR, one row per CDR3 protein. The repertoire includes some 30,000 distinct CDR3 sequences, 10% of them detected once, and approximately 26% sits in the top ten. The sequenced sample was PBMCs, obtained at follow-up. Receptors were obtained from a female donor with early-stage non-small cell lung cancer. The CDR3 runs from the conserved cysteine through the conserved F or W. A D gene is named only where the DNA matches it firmly. The size of a clone is reported for some rows only, either as once, few or many, or as a class for expanded clones.

clone_size	v_call	j_call	d_call	cdr3_nt	cdr3_aa
many	TRBV6-6	TRBJ2-7	-	TGTGCCAGCAGTTACTCGACCCCCACAGAGTTCGAGCAGTACTTC	CASSYSTPTEFEQYF
many	TRBV27	TRBJ2-1	-	TGTGCCAGCAGTTCCCCTGGGGCAGGGTGGTACAATGAGCAGTTCTTC	CASSSPGAGWYNEQFF
many	TRBV2	TRBJ2-5	-	TGTGCCAGCAGCCGGAGGAACGTTGAGACCCAGTACTTC	CASSRRNVETQYF
-	TRBV7-9	TRBJ2-1	TRBD1	TGTGCCAGCAGCCTAGGGTGGACAGGGGGCCGTTACAATGAGCAGTTCTTC	CASSLGWTGGRYNEQFF
few	TRBV6-5	TRBJ2-2	-	TGTGCCAGCAGGGGGGAGATACCCACCGGGGAGCTGTTTTTT	CASRGEIPTGELFF
many	TRBV3-1	TRBJ1-2	-	TGTGCCAGCAGCCAAGGGCTAGGGTCTACCTTC	CASSQGLGSTF
few	TRBV29-1	TRBJ1-4	TRBD1	TGCAGCGTCCGGACAGGGCTGAATGAAAAACTGTTTTTT	CSVRTGLNEKLFF
many	TRBV19	TRBJ2-1	TRBD2	TGTGCCAGTAGCCTTTTTAGCGGGGGCTCCTACAATGAGCAGTTCTTC	CASSLFSGGSYNEQFF
many	TRBV10-3	TRBJ1-3	-	TGTGCCATCAGCCCCGACAGTCTCTCTGGAAACACCATATATTTT	CAISPDSLSGNTIYF
-	TRBV20-1	TRBJ2-7	-	TGCAGTGCTAGAGGGCAAACAGGGTCGACCTACGAGCAGTACTTC	CSARGQTGSTYEQYF
many	TRBV7-3	TRBJ2-3	-	TGTGCCAGCAGCTCCAAGGGACGGCCAGATACGCAGTATTTT	CASSSKGRPDTQYF
once	TRBV11-1	TRBJ1-2	TRBD1	TGTGCCAGCAGCGGCAGACAGGGAAGGAACTATGGCTACACCTTC	CASSGRQGRNYGYTF
many	TRBV7-8	TRBJ2-7	TRBD2	TGTGCCAGCAGCTCGGGACTAGCGGGGGGGCCACCCTACGAGCAGTACTTC	CASSSGLAGGPPYEQYF
many	TRBV6-1	TRBJ1-1	-	TGTGCCAGCAGTCAAACTCAGGGCTCTGAAGCTTTCTTT	CASSQTQGSEAFF
-	TRBV7-8	TRBJ1-5	-	TGTGCCAGCAGCCCGCGCGTGGCCTCTAGCAATCAGCCCCAGCATTTT	CASSPRVASSNQPQHF
many	TRBV7-2	TRBJ2-7	-	TGTGCCAGCAGCTTAGCAGGGGGGTACGAGCAGTACTTC	CASSLAGGYEQYF
-	TRBV3-1	TRBJ2-3	-	TGTGCCAGCAGCCAAGATCTGGTCCCAGATACGCAGTATTTT	CASSQDLVPDTQYF
many	TRBV28	TRBJ1-2	TRBD1	TGTGCCAGCAGTTTTTATGGGACAGGATCCTATGGCTACACCTTC	CASSFYGTGSYGYTF
few	TRBV20-1	TRBJ1-2	-	TGCAGTGCTAAAGACAGGCCTGGCTATGGCTACACCTTC	CSAKDRPGYGYTF
few	TRBV12-3/TRBV12-4	TRBJ2-7	TRBD2	TGTGCCAGCAGTTTAGGGCAGCGGGGGGGCTCCTACGAGCAGTACTTC	CASSLGQRGGSYEQYF
-	TRBV2	TRBJ2-7	TRBD1	TGTGCCAGCAGGATAGGACAGGACTACGAGCAGTACTTC	CASRIGQDYEQYF
-	TRBV6-2/TRBV6-3	TRBJ2-3	-	TGTGCCAGCAGCCCATCCGGTTTTTATACGCAGTATTTT	CASSPSGFYTQYF
-	TRBV5-6	TRBJ2-2	-	TGTGCCAGCAGCTTGTCCGGGGAGCTGTTTTTT	CASSLSGELFF
few	TRBV20-1	TRBJ1-2	-	TGCAGTGCTAGAGATCCGAGGACGCCCAACTATGGCTACACCTTC	CSARDPRTPNYGYTF
few	TRBV7-9	TRBJ2-6	-	TGTGCCAGCAGCTTAGTAGGAGGGTCCGGGGCCAACGTCCTGACTTTC	CASSLVGGSGANVLTF
many	TRBV6-5	TRBJ1-1	-	TGTGCCAGCAGTTTCACAGGGAGGACTGAAGCTTTCTTT	CASSFTGRTEAFF
many	TRBV5-1	TRBJ2-1	TRBD1	TGCGCCAGCAGCCCTGGACAGGGCATCCACAATGAGCAGTTCTTC	CASSPGQGIHNEQFF
many	TRBV11-2	TRBJ2-5	-	TGTGCCAGCAGCTTAGTCCGACAAGAGACCCAGTACTTC	CASSLVRQETQYF
few	TRBV7-6	TRBJ1-6	-	TGTGCCAGCAGCCCCGAGAGGCAGGCCTATAATTCACCCCTCCACTTT	CASSPERQAYNSPLHF
-	TRBV2	TRBJ1-3	-	TGTGCCAGCAGTGAACCTGGAAACACCATATATTTT	CASSEPGNTIYF
few	TRBV7-9	TRBJ2-5	TRBD2	TGTGCCAGCAGCTCTAGCGGCAGTCCTCAAGAGACCCAGTACTTC	CASSSSGSPQETQYF
-	TRBV28	TRBJ2-5	-	TGTGCCAGCAGTTTGATTAGGGTTATTGGGGTCATGGAGACCCAGTACTTC	CASSLIRVIGVMETQYF
-	TRBV12-3/TRBV12-4	TRBJ2-3	-	TGTGCCAGCATGGGGGATGGACAAGTCATGGCCTATTCCACAGATACGCAGTATTTT	CASMGDGQVMAYSTDTQYF
-	TRBV6-1	TRBJ2-7	-	TGTGCCAGCAGGTCCCCCCTGAACGAGCAGTACTTC	CASRSPLNEQYF
many	TRBV28	TRBJ1-6	-	TGTGCCAGCACTTGGGGGGACATCACGATTAATTCACCCCTCCACTTT	CASTWGDITINSPLHF
few	TRBV19	TRBJ1-5	TRBD1	TGTGCCTCGTTGGACAGGGTACTCGGTCAGCCCCAGCATTTT	CASLDRVLGQPQHF
many	TRBV7-2	TRBJ2-4	-	TGTGCCAGCAGCTCCGGGACAGCGGGCATTCAGTACTTC	CASSSGTAGIQYF
many	TRBV6-1	TRBJ1-2	-	TGTGCCAGCACTCGGGGTGGAGGCTACACCTTC	CASTRGGGYTF
many	TRBV7-2	TRBJ2-1	-	TGTGCCAGCAGCTTAGACAGATACAATGAGCAGTTCTTC	CASSLDRYNEQFF
medium-sized	TRBV5-5	TRBJ2-3	-	TGTGCCAGCCCCATGGAGGGTAGCGACACAGATACGCAGTATTTT	CASPMEGSDTDTQYF
-	TRBV2	TRBJ2-1	-	TGTGCCAGCAGTGAAGTAGGGGATGAGCAGTTCTTC	CASSEVGDEQFF
many	TRBV6-5	TRBJ2-3	-	TGTGCCAGCACCACGGGACCCCTCAACACAGATACGCAGTATTTT	CASTTGPLNTDTQYF
few	TRBV29-1	TRBJ1-2	TRBD1	TGCAGCGTGGCGGGACAGGGGGCGCGAGGCTACACCTTC	CSVAGQGARGYTF
-	TRBV20-1	TRBJ1-2	TRBD1	TGCAGTGCCCCGACAGGGGGCGGCTATGGCTACACCTTC	CSAPTGGGYGYTF
many	TRBV5-1	TRBJ2-7	TRBD2	TGCGCCAGCAGCTTGGAACCAGCGGGGGCTTCCCCCCCTCTCTACGAGCAGTACTTC	CASSLEPAGASPPLYEQYF
many	TRBV5-1	TRBJ1-1	-	TGCGCCAGCAGCCGGCCGGGACAAAACACTGAAGCTTTCTTT	CASSRPGQNTEAFF
many	TRBV6-5	TRBJ1-1	TRBD1	TGTGCCAGCAGTTCCCGGACAGGGGGGTCGAACACTGAAGCTTTCTTT	CASSSRTGGSNTEAFF
-	TRBV24-1	TRBJ2-1	-	TGTGCCACCTGGGAGAGGGTGGGCGATGAGCAGTTCTTC	CATWERVGDEQFF
few	TRBV6-5	TRBJ2-7	-	TGTGCCAGCAGTTACGGACAGAACCACTACGAGCAGTACTTC	CASSYGQNHYEQYF
many	TRBV29-1	TRBJ2-2	-	TGCAGCGTTCAAGGTAGCACCGGGGAGCTGTTTTTT	CSVQGSTGELFF
few	TRBV6-4	TRBJ1-5	TRBD1	TGTGCCAGCTCAGAATGGTCGGGAACAGGGGATCAGCCCCAGCATTTT	CASSEWSGTGDQPQHF
many	TRBV10-3	TRBJ2-3	-	TGTGCCACCGTATCATACACAGGGACAGATACGCAGTATTTT	CATVSYTGTDTQYF
few	TRBV7-9	TRBJ2-7	-	TGTGCCAGCAGCCCTCCGGGGCAGGGTGGCCACGAGCAGTACTTC	CASSPPGQGGHEQYF
many	TRBV19	TRBJ2-3	-	TGTGCCAGTAGTATGGACAGCTTCAGCACAGATACGCAGTATTTT	CASSMDSFSTDTQYF
many	TRBV24-1	TRBJ2-1	TRBD1	TGTGCCACCAGTGACTGGACAGGGCATGAGCAGTTCTTC	CATSDWTGHEQFF